This T cell receptor (beta chain) derives from a study of blood T cell repertoires in COVID-19. Across the study: Specimens from acute and convalescent COVID-19 originated in the United States, Italy and Spain. In each case, the material was cDNA or gDNA derived from T cells, B-cell-depleted T cells, or PBMCs.

The age range of participants was 18 to 89 years, with residence in under 30 US areas. Allocation to cohorts depended on clinical history reported by the participants. Measured with immunoSEQ multiplex PCR; TCRdb has only the in-frame clones, and not every one. The profile shows fewer than 200,000 clones, 70% to 90% of them singletons. Germline CDR1 is MNHEY and CDR2 is SMNVEV (reference sequence). The CDR3 is made up of 15 amino acids. Trimming stripped 2 bases from V and 0 bases from J, with 10 bases between. J is TRBJ1-1 and V is TRBV27; weak D call: TRBD1 (5 bases). This clonotype originated in a woman in her 40s in a cohort exposed to, infected with or recovered from COVID-19 (not recorded which). The specimen was PBMCs or T cells enriched from blood (not recorded which). CDR3 DNA sequence: TGTGCCAGCAGTTTACAAGGGGCGATGAACACTGAAGCTTTCTTT. Translation: CASSLQGAMNTEAFF.